The 9 T cell receptor beta chains below all came from one sample that was sequenced in a study of CD8 T cells in ankylosing spondylitis (dated by TCRdb to 2016 to 2017). The method behind the library was 5' RACE. The instrument given in TCRdb is Illumina HiSeq 2500. The public reads were quality trimmed at Q25 with fastp and then assembled into clones with MiXCR by TCRdb, keeping productive beta chains. Rows merge per CDR3 protein into single entries with the most common DNA and genes. The sample contains just over 300,000 distinct CDR3 sequences, around 20% of them found a single time. The ten largest clonotypes hold 3% to 4% of the sample. Material for sequencing was blood, either unsorted or a sorted T cell fraction (not recorded which). The receptor set was obtained from a female donor with ankylosing spondylitis or in good health (not recorded which).

V gene TRBV27 combines with J gene TRBJ2-7; 9 bases are a match to TRBD1. The V gene's germline CDR1 is MNHEY and CDR2 SMNVEV (reference sequence). CDR3 length: 12 residues. V lost 6 bases to trimming and J lost 8 bases; unmatched junction nucleotides: 5. The CDR3 DNA follows: TGTGCCAGCAGGAGGACAGGGGAGAAGCAGTACTTC. Translated: CASRRTGEKQYF.

The chain carries TRBV12-3 or TRBV12-4 and TRBJ1-2; D ambiguous. The CDR3 totals 15 residues. The V end lost 2 bases, the J end lost 4 bases, and 14 bases lay between the germline ends. The CDR3 loop is CASSLSAELIYGYTF. The CDR3 DNA follows: TGTGCCAGCAGTTTATCAGCGGAACTAATCTATGGCTACACCTTC.

The rearrangement links TRBV4-3 to TRBJ2-7, with 9 nucleotides matching TRBD2. This CDR3 is 14 amino acids long. Trimming took 2 bases from V and 5 from J; bases not matched to a gene: 4. Germline V CDR1 and CDR2: LGHNA, YSLEER. DNA for the CDR3: TGCGCCAGCAGCCAACTAGCGGGATCCCACGAGCAGTACTTC. It yields the protein CASSQLAGSHEQYF.

This clonotype occurred a few times. The chain recombines TRBV29-1 with TRBJ1-2, with unresolved D. CDR1 SQVTM and CDR2 ANQGSEA come from the germline V gene. V was trimmed by 2 bases and J by 8 bases, leaving 9 bases between them. The CDR3 runs 11 residues. CDR3 nucleotides: TGCAGCGTTGAATTAGGGTTGGGCTACACCTTC. Protein sequence: CSVELGLGYTF.

This chain joins TRBV14 and TRBJ2-7; D may be TRBD1 or TRBD2 (5 bases each). CDR3 length: 16 residues. Germline assignment: CDR1 SGHDN and CDR2 FVKESK. V was pared by 4 bases and J by 6 bases, with 22 bases between. CDR3 in DNA: TGTGCCAGCAGCCTCCCTGGGGCCCAGCGGAATTCCGAGCAGTACTTC. Its protein is CASSLPGAQRNSEQYF.

This clonotype was seen a few times. The chain combines TRBV6-5 with TRBJ2-7, with D tentatively TRBD1 (6 bases). V lost 0 bases and J lost 6, with 15 bases in between. The germline V gene encodes CDR1 MNHEY and CDR2 SVGAGI. The CDR3 is 15 amino acids. The CDR3 spells CASSYSSQGKSEQYF. The CDR3 nucleotides read TGTGCCAGCAGTTACTCGTCTCAGGGGAAAAGCGAGCAGTACTTC.

This chain uses TRBV6-5 with TRBJ2-3, with 13 bases aligning to TRBD2. The CDR3 is 15 residues long. The V segment lost 2 bases and the J segment 10 bases; nucleotides outside the gene matches: 6. Germline values: CDR1 MNHEY, CDR2 SVGAGI. The DNA for the CDR3 is TGTGCCAGCAGTTACCCCGGACTAGCGGGAGTAGCGCAGTATTTT. This codes for CASSYPGLAGVAQYF.

The chain joins TRBV12-3 or TRBV12-4 to TRBJ2-5; D could derive from TRBD1 or TRBD2 (5 bases each). The CDR3 loop spans 13 amino acids. V lost 8 bases, J lost 0 bases, and 10 bases lay in between. CDR3: CASLGTDQETQYF. The CDR3 bases are TGTGCCAGCCTCGGGACGGACCAAGAGACCCAGTACTTC.

This clonotype appeared a few times. This chain connects TRBV21-1 to TRBJ2-7; the listed D gene, TRBD2, was not tested against the DNA. TRBV21-1 is marked as a pseudogene. This CDR3 is built from 17 residues. CDR3 sequence (DNA): TGTGCCAGCAGCTTCCGGACTAGCGGGAATACGACCTACGAGCAGTACTTC. Its protein product is CASSFRTSGNTTYEQYF.